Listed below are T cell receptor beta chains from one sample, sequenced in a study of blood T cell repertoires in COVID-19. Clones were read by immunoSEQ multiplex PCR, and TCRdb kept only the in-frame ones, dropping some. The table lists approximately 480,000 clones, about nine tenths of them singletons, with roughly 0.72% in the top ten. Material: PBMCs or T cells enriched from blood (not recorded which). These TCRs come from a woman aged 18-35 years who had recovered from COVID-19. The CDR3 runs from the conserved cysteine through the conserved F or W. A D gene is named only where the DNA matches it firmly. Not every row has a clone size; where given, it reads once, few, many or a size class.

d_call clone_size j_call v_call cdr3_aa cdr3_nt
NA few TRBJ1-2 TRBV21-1 CASSNGGQGKGYTF TGTGCCAGCAGCAATGGGGGACAGGGTAAAGGCTACACCTTC
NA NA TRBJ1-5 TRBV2 CASSSDRFDQPQHF TGTGCCAGCAGTTCCGACAGGTTCGATCAGCCCCAGCATTTT
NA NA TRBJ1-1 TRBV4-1 CASSKMGRTEAFF TGCGCCAGCAGCAAGATGGGGAGGACTGAAGCTTTCTTT
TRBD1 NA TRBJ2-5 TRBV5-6 CASSYGTGVQETQYF TGTGCCAGCAGCTACGGGACAGGAGTTCAAGAGACCCAGTACTTC
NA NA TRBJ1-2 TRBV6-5 CASTQGGEEGGYTF TGTGCCAGCACCCAGGGCGGGGAGGAAGGTGGCTACACCTTC
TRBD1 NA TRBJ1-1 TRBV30 CAWSVGTGANTEAFF TGTGCCTGGAGTGTAGGAACAGGGGCCAACACTGAAGCTTTCTTT
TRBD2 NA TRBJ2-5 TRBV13 CASSSRLAGGLETQYF TGTGCCAGCAGCTCAAGACTAGCGGGGGGGCTAGAGACCCAGTACTTC
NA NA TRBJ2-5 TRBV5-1 CASSSQGQGETQYF TGCGCCAGCAGCAGCCAGGGGCAGGGAGAGACCCAGTACTTC
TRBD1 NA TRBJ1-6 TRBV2 CASSDQGATLHF TGTGCCAGCAGCGATCAGGGGGCTACCCTCCACTTT
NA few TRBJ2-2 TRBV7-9 CASSLLEGATGELFF TGTGCCAGCAGCTTATTGGAGGGGGCGACCGGGGAGCTGTTTTTT
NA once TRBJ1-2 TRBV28 CASVMRGSFYGYTF TGTGCCAGCGTCATGAGGGGGAGCTTTTATGGCTACACCTTC
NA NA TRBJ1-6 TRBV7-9 CASSLVRGAGNSPLHF TGTGCCAGCAGCTTAGTCAGGGGCGCGGGTAATTCACCCCTCCACTTT
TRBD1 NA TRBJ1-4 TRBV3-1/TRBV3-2 CASSPGTDLEKLFF TGTGCCAGCAGTCCCGGGACAGACCTGGAAAAACTGTTTTTT
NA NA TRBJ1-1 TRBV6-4 CASRLTSNTEAFF TGTGCCAGCAGACTGACATCTAACACTGAAGCTTTCTTT
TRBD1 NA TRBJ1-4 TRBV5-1 CASSFLPLGTANEKLFF TGCGCCAGCAGCTTCTTGCCACTTGGGACAGCTAATGAAAAACTGTTTTTT
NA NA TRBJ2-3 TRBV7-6 CASSLGGGLTDTQYF TGTGCCAGCAGCTTAGGGGGGGGCCTCACAGATACGCAGTATTTT
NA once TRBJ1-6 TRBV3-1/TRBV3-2 CASSQGPAQGWSPLHF TGTGCCAGCAGCCAAGGTCCCGCACAGGGCTGGTCACCCCTCCACTTT
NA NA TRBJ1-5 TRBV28 CASSPGRGYQPQHF TGTGCCAGCAGCCCGGGGAGGGGTTACCAGCCCCAGCATTTT
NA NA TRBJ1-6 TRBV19 CAFIISGALGGPLHF TGTGCCTTTATTATAAGCGGGGCCCTGGGTGGGCCCCTCCACTTT
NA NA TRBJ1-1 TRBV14 CASSQRGGNTEAFF TGTGCCAGCAGCCAAAGGGGGGGGAACACTGAAGCTTTCTTT
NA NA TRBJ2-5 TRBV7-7 CASSLAREETQYF TGTGCCAGCAGCCTTGCCAGGGAAGAGACCCAGTACTTC
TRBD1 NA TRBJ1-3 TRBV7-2 CASSPRQGGSGNTIYF TGTGCCAGCAGCCCGCGACAGGGGGGTTCTGGAAACACCATATATTTT
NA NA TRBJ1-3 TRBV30 CAWIDWRGRANTIYF TGTGCCTGGATTGATTGGAGAGGGCGCGCGAACACCATATATTTT
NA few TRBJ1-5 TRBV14 CASSQVGGNQPQHF TGTGCCAGCAGCCAAGTGGGAGGCAATCAGCCCCAGCATTTT
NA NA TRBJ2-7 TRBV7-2 CASTAEGRSYEQYF TGTGCCAGCACCGCGGAGGGGCGCTCCTACGAGCAGTACTTC
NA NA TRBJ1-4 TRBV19 CASSITVEKLFF TGTGCCAGTAGTATAACGGTGGAAAAACTGTTTTTT
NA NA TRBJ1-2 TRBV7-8 CASSTRHRKDGYTF TGTGCCAGCAGCACCCGACACCGGAAGGATGGCTACACCTTC
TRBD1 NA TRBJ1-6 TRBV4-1 CASSLRGDSSYNSPLHF TGCGCCAGCAGCCTGAGGGGGGACAGCTCCTATAATTCACCCCTCCACTTT
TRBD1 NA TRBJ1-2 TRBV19 CASSMGTGGYSNYGYTF TGTGCCAGTAGTATGGGGACAGGGGGCTACTCTAACTATGGCTACACCTTC
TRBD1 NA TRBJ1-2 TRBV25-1 CASRGQVYGYTF TGTGCCAGCAGGGGACAGGTCTATGGCTACACCTTC
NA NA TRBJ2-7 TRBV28 CASSLAGTDEQYF TGTGCCAGCAGCCTGGCGGGGACGGACGAGCAGTACTTC
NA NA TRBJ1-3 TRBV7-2 CASSPEGAGNTIYF TGTGCCAGCAGCCCTGAGGGGGCTGGAAACACCATATATTTT
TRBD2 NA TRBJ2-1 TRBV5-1 CASSLLAGDQGNEQFF TGCGCCAGCAGCTTGCTAGCGGGGGACCAGGGGAATGAGCAGTTCTTC
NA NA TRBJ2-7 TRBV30 CAWSHDIQQYF TGTGCCTGGAGTCATGACATTCAGCAGTACTTC
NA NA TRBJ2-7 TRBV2 CASSEWVAANYEQYF TGTGCCAGCAGTGAATGGGTAGCGGCAAACTACGAGCAGTACTTC
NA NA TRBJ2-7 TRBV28 CASSLSLSSYEQYF TGTGCCAGCAGTTTGTCATTGAGCTCCTACGAGCAGTACTTC
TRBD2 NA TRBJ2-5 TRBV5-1 CASSFERGGDQETQYF TGCGCCAGCAGCTTTGAGCGGGGGGGCGACCAAGAGACCCAGTACTTC
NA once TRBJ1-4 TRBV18 CASSPSMGANEKLFF TGTGCCAGCTCACCTTCAATGGGAGCTAATGAAAAACTGTTTTTT
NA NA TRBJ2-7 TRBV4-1 CASSQVTSGGRGYEQYF TGCGCCAGCAGCCAAGTCACATCCGGGGGGCGAGGCTACGAGCAGTACTTC
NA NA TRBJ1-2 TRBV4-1 CASSQDPLYRAHYGYTF TGCGCCAGCAGCCAAGATCCCCTTTACAGGGCCCACTATGGCTACACCTTC
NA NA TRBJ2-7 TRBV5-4 CASSFGTTYEQYF TGTGCCAGCAGCTTCGGCACTACCTACGAGCAGTACTTC
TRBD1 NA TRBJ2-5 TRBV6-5 CASRTRDREKTQYF TGTGCCAGCAGAACCCGGGACAGGGAGAAGACCCAGTACTTC
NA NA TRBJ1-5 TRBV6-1 CASSEAGGTVGSRQPQHF TGTGCCAGCAGTGAAGCCGGGGGGACGGTTGGGTCTAGACAGCCCCAGCATTTT
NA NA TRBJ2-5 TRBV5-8 CASSFQGLGGETQYF TGTGCCAGCAGCTTCCAGGGGCTGGGGGGGGAGACCCAGTACTTC
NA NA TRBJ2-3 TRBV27 CASSLEGDIRTDTQYF TGTGCCAGCAGTTTGGAAGGGGATATTCGCACAGATACGCAGTATTTT
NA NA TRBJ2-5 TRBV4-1 CASSQVGHLKETQYF TGCGCCAGCAGCCAAGTGGGCCATTTAAAAGAGACCCAGTACTTC